This T cell receptor beta chain was sequenced for a study of patients and donors after allogeneic stem cell transplantation. This clonotype showed up just a few times. Germline and junction disagree at one end, which may indicate a read error. TCRdb analysed the RT-PCR reads with MiXCR anew, one entry per CDR3 protein. Here the sample spans about 960,000 distinct CDR3 sequences, about a sixth being singletons. The CDR3 is 17 amino acids. The germline V gene has CDR1 SGHRS and CDR2 YFSETQ. Sequencing was performed on blood, either unsorted or a sorted T cell fraction (not recorded which). This TCR was sampled from a human donor who was either an allogeneic HSCT recipient or a stem cell or donor lymphocyte infusion donor (not recorded which). It is not recorded whose cells these are; they may come from a transplant donor. This chain joins TRBV5-1 and TRBJ2-2, with D perhaps matching TRBD1 (6 bases). The CDR3: CASSRRQGTPNTGELFF. The CDR3 DNA is TGCGCTAGCAGCCGTAGGCAGGGGACACCGAACACCGGGGAGCTGTTTTTT.